This T cell receptor (beta chain) originates from a study of CD8 T cells in Susac syndrome. Random-hexamer reverse transcription was applied to roughly 0.5 to 1 ug RNA. Amplification of TCR beta CDR3 spanned 54 Vbeta and 13 Jbeta via immunoSEQ multiplex PCR. A single record per CDR3 protein comes from TCRdb applying MiXCR to the immunoSEQ multiplex PCR reads. The data show 90,000 to 110,000 distinct CDR3 sequences, approximately 96% seen once. Trimming cost V 3 bases and J 5 bases, with 13 bases left between them. Looked up from germline, CDR1 is LNHDA and CDR2 is SQIVND (reference sequence). The length of the CDR3 is 14 residues. From blood CD8+ and CD4+ T cells, TCR beta sequences were generated. The healthy controls were matched to patients by age and sex. TEMRA cells were FACS-enriched, unlike CD8+ and CD4+ T cells, which were negatively isolated.

This chain links TRBV19 with TRBJ1-1, with a weak D call TRBD1 (5 bases). This receptor was obtained from a human donor in good health. The sample comprised CD4+ T cells from PBMCs. CDR3 amino acids: CASSMPGGGTEAFF. CDR3 sequence (DNA): TGTGCCAGTAGTATGCCGGGCGGGGGAACTGAAGCTTTCTTT.